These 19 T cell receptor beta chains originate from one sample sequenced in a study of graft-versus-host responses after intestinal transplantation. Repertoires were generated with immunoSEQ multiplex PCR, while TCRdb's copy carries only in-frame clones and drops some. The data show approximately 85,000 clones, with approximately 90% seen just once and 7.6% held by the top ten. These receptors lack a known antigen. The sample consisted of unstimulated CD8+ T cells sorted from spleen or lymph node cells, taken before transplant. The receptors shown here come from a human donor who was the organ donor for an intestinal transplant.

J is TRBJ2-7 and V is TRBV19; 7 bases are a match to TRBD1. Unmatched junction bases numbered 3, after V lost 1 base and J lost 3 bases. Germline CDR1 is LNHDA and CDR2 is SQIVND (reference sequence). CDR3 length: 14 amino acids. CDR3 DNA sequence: TGTGCCAGTAGTATAGGAGGGGGCAACTACGAGCAGTACTTC. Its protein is CASSIGGGNYEQYF.

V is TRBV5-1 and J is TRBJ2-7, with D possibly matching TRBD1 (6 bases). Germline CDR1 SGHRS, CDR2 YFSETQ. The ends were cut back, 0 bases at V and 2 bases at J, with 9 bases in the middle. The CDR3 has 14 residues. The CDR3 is CASSLGQATYEQYF. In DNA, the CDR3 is TGCGCCAGCAGCTTGGGACAGGCCACCTACGAGCAGTACTTC.

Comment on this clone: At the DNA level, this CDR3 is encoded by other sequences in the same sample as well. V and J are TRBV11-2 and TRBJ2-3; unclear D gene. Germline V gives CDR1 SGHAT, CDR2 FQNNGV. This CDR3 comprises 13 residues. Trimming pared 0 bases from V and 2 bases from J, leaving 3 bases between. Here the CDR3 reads CASSLEVTDTQYF. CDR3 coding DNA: TGTGCCAGCAGCTTAGAGGTCACAGATACGCAGTATTTT.

CDR3 in amino acids: CASSPRREQFF. The CDR3 nucleotides are TGTGCCAGCAGCCCGCGACGTGAGCAGTTCTTC. The chain employs TRBV6-6 and TRBJ2-1; no definite D call. This CDR3 contains 11 residues. Germline CDR1 MNHNY, CDR2 SVGAGI (reference sequence). V was cut by 6 bases and J by 9 bases, with 9 bases left in between.

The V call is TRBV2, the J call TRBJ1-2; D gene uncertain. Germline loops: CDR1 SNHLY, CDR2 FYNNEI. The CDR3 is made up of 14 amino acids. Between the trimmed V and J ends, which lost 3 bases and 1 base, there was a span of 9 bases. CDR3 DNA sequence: TGTGCCAGCAGTGAGATCCCCAGTAACTATGGCTACACCTTC. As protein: CASSEIPSNYGYTF.

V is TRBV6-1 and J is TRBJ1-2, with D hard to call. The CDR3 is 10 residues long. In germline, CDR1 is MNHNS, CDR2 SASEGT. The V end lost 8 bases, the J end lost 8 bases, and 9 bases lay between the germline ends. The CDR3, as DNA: TGTGCCAGCTTAGGGAGCGGCTACACCTTC. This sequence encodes CASLGSGYTF.

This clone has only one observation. The CDR3: CASSLARGLAGDLEQFF. The DNA for the CDR3 is TGTGCCAGCAGCTTAGCCCGAGGACTAGCGGGAGATCTTGAGCAGTTCTTC. The gene calls are TRBV11-3 and TRBJ2-1, with 13 bases matching TRBD2. CDR3 length: 17 residues. CDR1 and CDR2 (germline): SGHNT, YENEEA. Trimming took 1 base from V and 9 from J; bases not matched to a gene: 9.

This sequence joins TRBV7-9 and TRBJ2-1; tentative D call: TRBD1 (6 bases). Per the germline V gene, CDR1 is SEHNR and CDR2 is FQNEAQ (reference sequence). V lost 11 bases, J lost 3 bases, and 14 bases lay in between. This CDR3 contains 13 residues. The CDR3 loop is CAVGTPDYNEQFF. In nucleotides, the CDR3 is TGTGCCGTAGGGACACCCGACTACAATGAGCAGTTCTTC.

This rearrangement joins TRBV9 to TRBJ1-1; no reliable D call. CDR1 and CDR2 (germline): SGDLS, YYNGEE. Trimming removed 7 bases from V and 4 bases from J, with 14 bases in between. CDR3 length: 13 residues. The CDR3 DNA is TGTGCCAGCGGGCCCCCGCCGGGCACTGAAGCTTTCTTT. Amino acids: CASGPPPGTEAFF.

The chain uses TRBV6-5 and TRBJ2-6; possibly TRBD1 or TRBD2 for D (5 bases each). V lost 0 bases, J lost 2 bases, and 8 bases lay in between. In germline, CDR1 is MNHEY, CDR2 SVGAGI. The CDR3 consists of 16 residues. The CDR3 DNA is TGTGCCAGCAGTTACTCTATGGGGGCTGGGGCCAACGTCCTGACTTTC. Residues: CASSYSMGAGANVLTF.

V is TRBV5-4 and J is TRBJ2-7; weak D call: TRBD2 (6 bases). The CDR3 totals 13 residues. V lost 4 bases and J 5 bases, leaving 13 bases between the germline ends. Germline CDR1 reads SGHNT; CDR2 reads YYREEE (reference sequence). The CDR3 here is CASSLTSRHEQYF. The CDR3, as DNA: TGTGCCAGCAGCCTGACTAGTCGCCACGAGCAGTACTTC.

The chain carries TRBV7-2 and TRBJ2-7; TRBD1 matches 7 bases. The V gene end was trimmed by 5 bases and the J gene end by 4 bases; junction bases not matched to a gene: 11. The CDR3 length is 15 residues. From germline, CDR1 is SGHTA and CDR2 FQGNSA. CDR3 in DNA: TGTGCCAGCAGCCCCCAGTTAGAGGGGGCTTACGAGCAGTACTTC. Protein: CASSPQLEGAYEQYF.

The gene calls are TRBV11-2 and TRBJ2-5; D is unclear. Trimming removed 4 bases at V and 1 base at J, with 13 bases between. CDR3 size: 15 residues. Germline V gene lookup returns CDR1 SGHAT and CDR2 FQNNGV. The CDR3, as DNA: TGTGCCAGCAGCTCACCTCTCGGGCCCCAAGAGACCCAGTACTTC. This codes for CASSSPLGPQETQYF.

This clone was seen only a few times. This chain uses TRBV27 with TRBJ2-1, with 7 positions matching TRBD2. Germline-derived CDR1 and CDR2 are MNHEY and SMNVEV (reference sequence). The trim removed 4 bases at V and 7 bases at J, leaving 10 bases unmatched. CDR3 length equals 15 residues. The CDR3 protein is CASSWGFGGKNEQFF. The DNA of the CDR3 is TGTGCCAGCAGTTGGGGGTTCGGGGGGAAGAATGAGCAGTTCTTC.

For the CDR3, the DNA is TGTGCCAGCAGTGAAGGTTCGGGCCCACTTTATGGCTACACCTTC. This sequence encodes CASSEGSGPLYGYTF. V is TRBV6-1 and J is TRBJ1-2; D gene ambiguous. Trimming took off 1 base at V and 5 bases at J, with 14 bases between the two ends. The CDR3 contains 15 residues. Germline lookup yields CDR1 MNHNS and CDR2 SASEGT.

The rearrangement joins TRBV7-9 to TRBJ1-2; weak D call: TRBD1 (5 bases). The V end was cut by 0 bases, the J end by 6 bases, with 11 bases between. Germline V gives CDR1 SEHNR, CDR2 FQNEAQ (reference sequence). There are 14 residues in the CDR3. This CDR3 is CASSLAGGTDGYTF. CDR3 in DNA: TGTGCCAGCAGCTTAGCGGGCGGGACCGATGGCTACACCTTC.

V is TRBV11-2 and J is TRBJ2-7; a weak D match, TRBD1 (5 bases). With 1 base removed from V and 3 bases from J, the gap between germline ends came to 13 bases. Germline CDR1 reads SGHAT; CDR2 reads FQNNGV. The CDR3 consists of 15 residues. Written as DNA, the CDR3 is TGTGCCAGCAGCTTAGGCCCAGGGAAATACTACGAGCAGTACTTC. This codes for CASSLGPGKYYEQYF.

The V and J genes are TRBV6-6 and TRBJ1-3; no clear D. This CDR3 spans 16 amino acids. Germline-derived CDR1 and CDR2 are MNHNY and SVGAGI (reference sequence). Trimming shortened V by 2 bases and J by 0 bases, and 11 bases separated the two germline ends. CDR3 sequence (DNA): TGTGCCAGCAGTTACGCTCCCGAGAGCTCTGGAAACACCATATATTTT. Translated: CASSYAPESSGNTIYF.

The CDR3 sequence is CAISDTGEDKETNEKLFF. The CDR3 DNA reads as TGTGCCATCAGCGATACAGGAGAGGATAAGGAAACTAATGAAAAACTGTTTTTT. This chain uses TRBV10-3 with TRBJ1-4, with D possibly matching TRBD1 (5 bases). The CDR3 is 18 amino acids. Germline V gene lookup returns CDR1 ENHRY and CDR2 SYGVKD. V lost 6 bases and J 1 base, leaving 21 bases between the germline ends.